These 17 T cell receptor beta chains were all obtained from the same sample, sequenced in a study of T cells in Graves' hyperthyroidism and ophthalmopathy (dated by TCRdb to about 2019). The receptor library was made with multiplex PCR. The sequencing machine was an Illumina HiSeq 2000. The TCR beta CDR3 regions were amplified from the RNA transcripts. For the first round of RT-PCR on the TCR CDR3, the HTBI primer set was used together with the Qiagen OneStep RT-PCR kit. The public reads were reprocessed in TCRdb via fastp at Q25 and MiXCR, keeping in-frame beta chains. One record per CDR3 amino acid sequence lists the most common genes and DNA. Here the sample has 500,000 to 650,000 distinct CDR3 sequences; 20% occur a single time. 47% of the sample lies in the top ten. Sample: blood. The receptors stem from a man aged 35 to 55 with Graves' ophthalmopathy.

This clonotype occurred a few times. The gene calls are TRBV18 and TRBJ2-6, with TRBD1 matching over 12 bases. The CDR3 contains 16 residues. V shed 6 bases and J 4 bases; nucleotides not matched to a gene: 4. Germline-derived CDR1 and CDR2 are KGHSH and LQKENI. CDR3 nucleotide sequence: TGTGCCAGCTCGGGACAGGGGGCGCAAGGGGCCAACGTCCTGACTTTC. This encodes CASSGQGAQGANVLTF.

CDR3 loop: CASSGGNTYEQYF. DNA of the CDR3: TGTGCCAGCAGCGGGGGGAATACCTACGAGCAGTACTTC. V gene TRBV28 combines with J gene TRBJ2-7; TRBD2 matches 7 bases. Germline V gene lookup returns CDR1 MDHEN and CDR2 SYDVKM. The CDR3 consists of 13 residues. The V and J ends lost 6 bases and 2 bases, in that order; junction bases with no gene match: 4.

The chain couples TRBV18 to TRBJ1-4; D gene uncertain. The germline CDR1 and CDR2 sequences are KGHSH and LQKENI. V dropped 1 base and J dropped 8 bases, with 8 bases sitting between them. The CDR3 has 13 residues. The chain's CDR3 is CASSPRLEEKLFF. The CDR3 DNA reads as TGTGCCAGCTCACCACGACTTGAGGAAAAACTGTTTTTT.

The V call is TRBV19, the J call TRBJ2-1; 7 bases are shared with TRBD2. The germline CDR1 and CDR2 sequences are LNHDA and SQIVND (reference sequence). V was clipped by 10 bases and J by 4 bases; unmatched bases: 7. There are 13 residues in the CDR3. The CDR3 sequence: CATVLADYNEQFF. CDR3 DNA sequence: TGTGCCACCGTCCTAGCGGATTACAATGAGCAGTTCTTC.

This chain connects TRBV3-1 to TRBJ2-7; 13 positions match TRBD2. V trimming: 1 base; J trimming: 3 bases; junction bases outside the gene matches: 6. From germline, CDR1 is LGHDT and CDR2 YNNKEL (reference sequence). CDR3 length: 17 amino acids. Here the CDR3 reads CASSQATLAGGNYEQYF. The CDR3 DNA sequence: TGTGCCAGCAGCCAAGCCACACTAGCGGGAGGGAACTACGAGCAGTACTTC.

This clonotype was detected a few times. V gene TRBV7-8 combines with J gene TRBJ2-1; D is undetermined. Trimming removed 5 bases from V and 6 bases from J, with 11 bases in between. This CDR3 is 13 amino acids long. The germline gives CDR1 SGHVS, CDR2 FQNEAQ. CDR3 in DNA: TGTGCCAGCAGCCCCCATCTCCTCAATGAGCAGTTCTTC. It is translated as CASSPHLLNEQFF.

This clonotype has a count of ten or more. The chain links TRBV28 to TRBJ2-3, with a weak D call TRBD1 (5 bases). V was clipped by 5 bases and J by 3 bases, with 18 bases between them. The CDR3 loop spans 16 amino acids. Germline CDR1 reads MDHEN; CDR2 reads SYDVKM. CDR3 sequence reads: CASSDRQQGGTDTQYF. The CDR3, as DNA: TGTGCCAGCAGTGATCGACAGCAGGGTGGGACAGATACGCAGTATTTT. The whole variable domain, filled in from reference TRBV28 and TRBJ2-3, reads DVKVTQSSRYLVKRTGEKVFLECVQDMDHENMFWYRQDPGLGLRLIYFSYDVKMKEKGDIPEGYSVSREKKERFSLILESASTNQTSMYLCASSDRQQGGTDTQYFGPGTRLTVL.

The CDR3 here is CASSQDIGGSLTGGNYGYTF. CDR3 DNA: TGCGCCAGCAGCCAAGATATAGGCGGATCTCTGACAGGGGGTAACTATGGCTACACCTTC. V usage is TRBV4-3 and J usage is TRBJ1-2, with 9 bases that match TRBD1. CDR3 size: 20 residues. The ends lost 0 bases at V and 1 base at J; junction bases unmatched: 15. Germline loops: CDR1 LGHNA, CDR2 YSLEER.

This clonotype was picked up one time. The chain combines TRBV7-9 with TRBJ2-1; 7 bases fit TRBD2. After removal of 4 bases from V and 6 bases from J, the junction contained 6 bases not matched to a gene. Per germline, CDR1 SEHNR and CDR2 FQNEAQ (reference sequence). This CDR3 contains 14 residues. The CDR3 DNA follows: TGTGCCAGCAGCTCCCGGGACTACCTCAATGAGCAGTTCTTC. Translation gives CASSSRDYLNEQFF.

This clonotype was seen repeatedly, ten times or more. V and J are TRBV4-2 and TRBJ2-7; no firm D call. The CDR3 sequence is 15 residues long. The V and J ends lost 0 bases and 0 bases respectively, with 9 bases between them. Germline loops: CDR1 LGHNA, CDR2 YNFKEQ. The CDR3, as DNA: TGTGCCAGCAGCCAAGAGCCGCTAAGCTCCTACGAGCAGTACTTC. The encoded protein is CASSQEPLSSYEQYF.

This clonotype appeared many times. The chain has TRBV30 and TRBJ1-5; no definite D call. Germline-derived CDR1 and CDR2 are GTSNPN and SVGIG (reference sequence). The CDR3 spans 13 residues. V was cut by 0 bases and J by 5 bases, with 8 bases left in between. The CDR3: CAWSVADDQPQHF. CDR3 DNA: TGTGCCTGGAGTGTCGCCGATGATCAGCCCCAGCATTTT.

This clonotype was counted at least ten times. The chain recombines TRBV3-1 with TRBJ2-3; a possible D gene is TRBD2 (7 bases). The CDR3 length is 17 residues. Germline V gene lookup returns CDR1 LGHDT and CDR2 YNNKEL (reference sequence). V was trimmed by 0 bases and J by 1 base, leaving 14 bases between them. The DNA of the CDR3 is TGTGCCAGCAGCCAAGATTTCTGGCGGGGGCGCACAGATACGCAGTATTTT. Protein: CASSQDFWRGRTDTQYF.

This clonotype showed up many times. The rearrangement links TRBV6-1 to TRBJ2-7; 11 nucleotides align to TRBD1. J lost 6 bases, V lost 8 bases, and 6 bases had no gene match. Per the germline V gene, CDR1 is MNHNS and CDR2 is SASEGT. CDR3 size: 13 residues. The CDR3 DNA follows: TGTGCCAGCTCGGTGGACAGGGGGCTCGAGCAGTACTTC. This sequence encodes CASSVDRGLEQYF.

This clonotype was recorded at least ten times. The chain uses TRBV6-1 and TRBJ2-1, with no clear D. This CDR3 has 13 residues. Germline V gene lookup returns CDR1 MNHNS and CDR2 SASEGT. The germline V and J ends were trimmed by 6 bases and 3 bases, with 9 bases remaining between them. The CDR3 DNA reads TGTGCCAGCAGGGAACTCGACTACAATGAGCAGTTCTTC. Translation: CASRELDYNEQFF.

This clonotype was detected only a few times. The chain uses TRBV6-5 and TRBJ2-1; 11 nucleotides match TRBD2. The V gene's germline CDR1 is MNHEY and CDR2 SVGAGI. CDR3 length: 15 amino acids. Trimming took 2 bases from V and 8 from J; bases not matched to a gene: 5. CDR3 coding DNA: TGTGCCAGCAGTTACGAACTAGCGGGAGCACATGAGCAGTTCTTC. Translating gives CASSYELAGAHEQFF.

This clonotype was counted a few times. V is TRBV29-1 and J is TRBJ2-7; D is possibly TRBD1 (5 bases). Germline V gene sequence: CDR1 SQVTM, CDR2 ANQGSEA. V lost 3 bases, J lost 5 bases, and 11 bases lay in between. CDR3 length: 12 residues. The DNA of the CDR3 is TGCAGCGTTGATGCAGGGCAACACGAGCAGTACTTC. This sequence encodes CSVDAGQHEQYF.

This CDR3 reads CASSQAQGEQYF. CDR3 sequence (DNA): TGTGCCAGCAGCCAAGCCCAGGGTGAGCAGTACTTC. The chain joins TRBV14 to TRBJ2-7, with D possibly matching TRBD1 (5 bases). The CDR3 extends over 12 amino acids. Trimming pared 1 base from V and 7 bases from J, leaving 8 bases between. Germline assignment: CDR1 SGHDN and CDR2 FVKESK.